One and the same sample provided the 23 T cell receptor beta chains below, sequenced in a study of T-cell reconstitution after alpha-beta-depleted transplantation in children. Preparation of the TCRbeta library used unique molecular identifiers. MiXCR was run by TCRdb on the PCR reads, yielding one entry per CDR3 protein. The repertoire holds around 670,000 distinct CDR3 sequences, with over 10% as singletons. The sample in question was PBMCs, obtained before TCRalphabeta/CD19-depleted stem cell transplant. Receptors were obtained from a girl aged 2-10 years with congenital amegakaryocytic thrombocytopenia, due to receive a stem cell transplant.

This clonotype has a count of ten or more. CDR3 nucleotides: TGTGCCAGCGCGAAAGAAGTGGGTCTTTGGCGGGATGGGGATACGCAGTATTTT. Its translation is CASAKEVGLWRDGDTQYF. The rearrangement joins TRBV27 to TRBJ2-3, with D possibly TRBD2 on 6 matching bases. V lost 8 bases, J lost 6 bases, and 30 bases lay in between. The germline gives CDR1 MNHEY, CDR2 SMNVEV (reference sequence). This CDR3 contains 18 residues.

The rearrangement links TRBV18 to TRBJ1-5; D unclear. V lost 3 bases and J 9 bases, leaving 15 bases between the germline ends. Germline CDR1 and CDR2: KGHSH and LQKENI. There are 14 residues in the CDR3. CDR3: CASSPDGVVGPQHF. CDR3 nucleotide sequence: TGTGCCAGCTCACCGGACGGCGTCGTAGGGCCCCAGCATTTT.

This clonotype was recorded at least ten times. The V gene is TRBV20-1, the J gene TRBJ2-3; 12 bases agree with TRBD2. The CDR3 length is 14 residues. The V segment lost 5 bases and the J segment 5 bases; nucleotides outside the gene matches: 5. CDR1 and CDR2 (germline): DFQATT, SNEGSKA (reference sequence). This CDR3 reads CSAPSGRAQDTQYF. The CDR3 region has the DNA TGCAGTGCTCCTAGCGGGAGGGCCCAAGATACGCAGTATTTT.

This clonotype was found many times. The chain joins TRBV29-1 to TRBJ2-7, with D possibly being TRBD1 (6 bases). In germline, CDR1 is SQVTM, CDR2 ANQGSEA. With 7 bases removed from V and 3 bases from J, the gap between germline ends came to 22 bases. The CDR3 has 15 residues. CDR3 loop: CSADGQGLGRYEQYF. CDR3 nucleotides: TGCAGCGCCGATGGGCAGGGGCTTGGCCGCTACGAGCAGTACTTC.

This clonotype was counted a few times. The V call is TRBV4-1, the J call TRBJ1-5; D gene uncertain. The germline CDR1 and CDR2 sequences are MGHRA and YSYEKL. The V gene lost 4 bases and the J gene lost 6 bases, with 10 bases spanning the gap. The CDR3 contains 13 residues. The CDR3 is CASSRSGVQPQHF. The CDR3 DNA reads as TGCGCCAGCAGCCGGTCCGGGGTTCAGCCCCAGCATTTT.

About this clonotype: Germline and junction disagree at one end, which may indicate a read error. This chain links TRBV20-1 with TRBJ2-3, with D maybe TRBD1 (6 bases). This CDR3 spans 12 amino acids. Germline-derived CDR1 and CDR2 are DFQATT and SNEGSKA (reference sequence). The CDR3 loop is CSARTGTDAQYF. The DNA of the CDR3 is TGCAGTGCTAGGACAGGCACAGATGCGCAGTATTTT.

This clonotype was found many times. This chain connects TRBV20-1 to TRBJ2-1, with D possibly TRBD2 on 6 matching bases. The CDR3 totals 14 residues. V was trimmed by 4 bases and J by 8 bases, leaving 18 bases between them. The germline V gene encodes CDR1 DFQATT and CDR2 SNEGSKA (reference sequence). The CDR3 DNA sequence: TGCAGTGCTACGAGCCGGGACTCACACGATGAGCAGTTCTTC. Translating it yields CSATSRDSHDEQFF.

A few counts support this clonotype. This chain links TRBV12-3 or TRBV12-4 with TRBJ2-5, with a weak D call TRBD2 (6 bases). The CDR3 consists of 14 residues. V was cut by 4 bases and J by 1 base, with 10 bases left in between. The chain's CDR3 is CASSSNSGQETQYF. The CDR3, as DNA: TGTGCCAGCAGTTCCAATAGCGGCCAAGAGACCCAGTACTTC.

V is TRBV28 and J is TRBJ1-1; possibly TRBD1 for D (5 bases). In germline, CDR1 is MDHEN, CDR2 SYDVKM. V was pared by 8 bases and J by 4 bases, with 17 bases between. The CDR3 loop spans 14 amino acids. The CDR3 is CASGQGGGSTEAFF. CDR3 nucleotides: TGTGCCAGCGGCCAGGGCGGAGGGAGCACTGAAGCTTTCTTT.

This clonotype was counted ten times or more. The V and J genes are TRBV29-1 and TRBJ2-1; D is undetermined. The CDR3 is made up of 9 amino acids. Germline V lookup: CDR1 SQVTM, CDR2 ANQGSEA. Between the trimmed V and J ends, which lost 7 bases and 8 bases, there was a span of 6 bases. CDR3 nucleotides: TGCAGCGCCGAGCATGAGCAGTTCTTC. Protein: CSAEHEQFF.

This chain joins TRBV30 and TRBJ2-1; D call uncertain. CDR1 is GTSNPN and CDR2 is SVGIG in the germline V gene (reference sequence). Trimming cost V 3 bases and J 9 bases, with 9 bases left between them. This CDR3 is 11 amino acids long. In nucleotides, the CDR3 is TGTGCCTGGAGACGAAAGGGTGAGCAGTTCTTC. It yields the protein CAWRRKGEQFF.

The sample holds a few counts of this clonotype. This chain links TRBV7-9 with TRBJ2-3, with TRBD2 identical over 8 bases. Germline trimming cut 2 bases from V and 2 bases from J; bases unmatched to any gene: 9. This CDR3 is built from 17 residues. Germline CDR1 is SEHNR and CDR2 is FQNEAQ (reference sequence). The CDR3 sequence is CASSLWAPSGYTDTQYF. DNA of the CDR3: TGTGCCAGCAGCTTATGGGCTCCTAGCGGGTACACAGATACGCAGTATTTT.

This clonotype was counted a few times. V gene TRBV20-1 combines with J gene TRBJ2-7; TRBD2 is a possible D gene (6 bases). The CDR3 length is 13 residues. Per the germline V gene, CDR1 is DFQATT and CDR2 is SNEGSKA (reference sequence). Trimming pared 3 bases from V and 6 bases from J, leaving 15 bases between. CDR3 region: CSASTDHGGEQYF. CDR3 coding DNA: TGCAGTGCTAGTACTGACCACGGGGGCGAGCAGTACTTC.

This chain joins TRBV3-1 and TRBJ2-5; D is ambiguous. V was shortened by 2 bases and J by 1 base, with 14 bases between the two germline ends. The germline V gene encodes CDR1 LGHDT and CDR2 YNNKEL (reference sequence). CDR3 size: 16 residues. The CDR3 sequence is CASSQSSRYRQETQYF. The CDR3, as DNA: TGTGCCAGCAGCCAATCCAGCAGGTACCGCCAAGAGACCCAGTACTTC.

This clonotype was observed many times. CDR3 nucleotides: TGCAGTGCTAGAGTCGCGCGGGGGACGTACGAGCAGTACTTC. Protein product: CSARVARGTYEQYF. The chain joins TRBV20-1 to TRBJ2-7; TRBD2 matches at 7 bases. Germline-derived CDR1 and CDR2 are DFQATT and SNEGSKA (reference sequence). This CDR3 is built from 14 residues. V lost 1 base to trimming and J lost 4 bases; unmatched junction nucleotides: 7.

The table lists this clonotype with many counts. DNA of the CDR3: TGCAGTGCTAGAGATCGTTCCCTAGCGGGAATAGAGCAGTTCTTC. Translating it yields CSARDRSLAGIEQFF. V gene TRBV20-1 combines with J gene TRBJ2-1; 9 nucleotides match TRBD2. The trim removed 0 bases at V and 10 bases at J, leaving 10 bases unmatched. This CDR3 region has 15 residues. Germline loops: CDR1 DFQATT, CDR2 SNEGSKA (reference sequence).

This clonotype was observed at least ten times. The chain links TRBV20-1 to TRBJ2-3; D call uncertain. Germline V lookup: CDR1 DFQATT, CDR2 SNEGSKA (reference sequence). This CDR3 has 12 residues. Trimming cost V 3 bases and J 5 bases, with 9 bases left between them. In nucleotides, the CDR3 is TGCAGTGCTAGCCAGATCCAAGATACGCAGTATTTT. Translating gives CSASQIQDTQYF.

In this sample, this clonotype turned up a few times. This chain links TRBV5-1 with TRBJ2-7; D perhaps matches TRBD1 (6 bases). The CDR3 runs 14 residues. From germline, CDR1 is SGHRS and CDR2 YFSETQ. The V gene lost 3 bases and the J gene lost 5 bases, with 15 bases spanning the gap. Here the CDR3 DNA reads TGCGCCAGCAGCTCAGGGGAATTAGCGCACGAGCAGTACTTC. This translates into CASSSGELAHEQYF.

V and J are TRBV16 and TRBJ2-7; D possibly corresponds to TRBD1 (5 bases). The CDR3 consists of 17 residues. Trimming stripped 3 bases from V and 3 bases from J, with 21 bases between. Germline V gene lookup returns CDR1 KGHSY and CDR2 FQNENV. DNA of the CDR3: TGTGCCAGCAGCCAGACCATTTTAACAGGAACGCTCTACGAGCAGTACTTC. Amino acids: CASSQTILTGTLYEQYF.

In its sample, this clonotype was seen a few times. V usage is TRBV18 and J usage is TRBJ2-4, with TRBD2 matching 9 bases. Germline trimming cut 0 bases from V and 6 bases from J; bases unmatched to any gene: 3. The length of the CDR3 is 15 residues. CDR1 is KGHSH and CDR2 is LQKENI in the germline V gene. The CDR3 reads CASSPPSTSGNIQYF. In nucleotides, the CDR3 is TGTGCCAGCTCACCACCGTCGACTAGCGGAAACATTCAGTACTTC.

This clonotype was seen at least ten times. The chain has TRBV7-6 and TRBJ2-3, with TRBD2 identical over 11 bases. Trimming took 0 bases from V and 2 from J; bases not matched to a gene: 7. From germline, CDR1 is SGHVS and CDR2 FNYEAQ. CDR3 length equals 18 residues. The CDR3 reads CASSLAAGTSGPTDTQYF. Written as DNA, the CDR3 is TGTGCCAGCAGCTTAGCAGCTGGGACTAGCGGCCCCACAGATACGCAGTATTTT.

The chain uses TRBV18 and TRBJ2-1; D remains ambiguous. V lost 2 bases and J lost 7, with 9 bases in between. Germline V gene sequence: CDR1 KGHSH, CDR2 LQKENI. The CDR3 spans 13 residues. The CDR3 DNA follows: TGTGCCAGCTCACCATCGACCGAGAATGAGCAGTTCTTC. Its translation is CASSPSTENEQFF. The whole variable domain, remainder taken from reference TRBV18 and TRBJ2-1, is NAGVMQNPRHLVRRRGQEARLRCSPMKGHSHVYWYRQLPEEGLKFMVYLQKENIIDESGMPKERFSAEFPKEGPSILRIQQVVRGDSAAYFCASSPSTENEQFFGPGTRLTVL.

This clonotype appeared many times. This rearrangement joins TRBV2 to TRBJ2-6; weak D call: TRBD2 (6 bases). The CDR3 is 15 amino acids. V lost 9 bases, J lost 2 bases, and 14 bases lay in between. Germline loops: CDR1 SNHLY, CDR2 FYNNEI. The chain's CDR3 is CARDAGSTGANVLTF. As DNA, the CDR3 is TGTGCCAGAGATGCCGGGAGTACTGGGGCCAACGTCCTGACTTTC. The variable domain in full, completed from reference TRBV2 and TRBJ2-6, reads EPEVTQTPSHQVTQMGQEVILRCVPISNHLYFYWYRQILGQKVEFLVSFYNNEISEKSEIFDDQFSVERPDGSNFTLKIRSTKLEDSAMYFCARDAGSTGANVLTFGAGSRLTVL.